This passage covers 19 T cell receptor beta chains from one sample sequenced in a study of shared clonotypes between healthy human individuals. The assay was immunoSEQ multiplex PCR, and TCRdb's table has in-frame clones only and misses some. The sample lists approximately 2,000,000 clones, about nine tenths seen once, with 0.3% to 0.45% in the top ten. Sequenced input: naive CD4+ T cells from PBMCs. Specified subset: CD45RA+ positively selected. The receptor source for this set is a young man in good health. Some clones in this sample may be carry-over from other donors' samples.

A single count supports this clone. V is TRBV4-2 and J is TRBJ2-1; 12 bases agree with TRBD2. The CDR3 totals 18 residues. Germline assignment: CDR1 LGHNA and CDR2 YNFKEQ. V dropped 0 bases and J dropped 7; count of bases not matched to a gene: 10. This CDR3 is CASSQDRLAGGPGNEQFF. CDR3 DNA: TGTGCCAGCAGCCAAGATCGCCTAGCGGGAGGGCCTGGGAATGAGCAGTTCTTC.

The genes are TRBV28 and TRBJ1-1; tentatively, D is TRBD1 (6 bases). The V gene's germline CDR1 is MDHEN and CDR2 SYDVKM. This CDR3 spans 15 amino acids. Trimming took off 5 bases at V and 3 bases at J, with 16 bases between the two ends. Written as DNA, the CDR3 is TGTGCCAGCAGTGGGGGCCCGGGGAGTGACACTGAAGCTTTCTTT. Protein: CASSGGPGSDTEAFF. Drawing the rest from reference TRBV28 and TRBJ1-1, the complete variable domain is DVKVTQSSRYLVKRTGEKVFLECVQDMDHENMFWYRQDPGLGLRLIYFSYDVKMKEKGDIPEGYSVSREKKERFSLILESASTNQTSMYLCASSGGPGSDTEAFFGQGTRLTVV.

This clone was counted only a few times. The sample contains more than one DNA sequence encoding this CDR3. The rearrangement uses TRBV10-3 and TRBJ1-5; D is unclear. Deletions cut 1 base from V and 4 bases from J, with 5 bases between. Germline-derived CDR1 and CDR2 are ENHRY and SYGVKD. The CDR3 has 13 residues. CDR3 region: CAISELGNQPQHF. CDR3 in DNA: TGTGCCATCAGTGAGTTGGGGAATCAGCCCCAGCATTTT.

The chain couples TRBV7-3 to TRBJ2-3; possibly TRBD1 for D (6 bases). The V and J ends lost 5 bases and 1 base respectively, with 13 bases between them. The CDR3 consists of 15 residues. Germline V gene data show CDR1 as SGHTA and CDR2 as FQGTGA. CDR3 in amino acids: CASSLQGSGTDTQYF. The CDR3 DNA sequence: TGTGCCAGCAGCCTCCAGGGGAGTGGCACAGATACGCAGTATTTT.

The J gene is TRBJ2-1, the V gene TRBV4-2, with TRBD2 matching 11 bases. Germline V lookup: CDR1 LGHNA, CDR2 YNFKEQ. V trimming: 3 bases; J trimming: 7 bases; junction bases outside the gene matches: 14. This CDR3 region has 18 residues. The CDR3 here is CASSHPAPLAGVSNEQFF. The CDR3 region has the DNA TGTGCCAGCAGCCATCCCGCCCCACTAGCGGGAGTGAGTAATGAGCAGTTCTTC.

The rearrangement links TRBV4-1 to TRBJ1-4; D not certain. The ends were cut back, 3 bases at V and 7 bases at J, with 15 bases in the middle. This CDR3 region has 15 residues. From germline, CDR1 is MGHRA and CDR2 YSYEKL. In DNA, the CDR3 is TGCGCCAGCAGCCACGTAAATCCAGGTAGTGAAAAACTGTTTTTT. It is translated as CASSHVNPGSEKLFF.

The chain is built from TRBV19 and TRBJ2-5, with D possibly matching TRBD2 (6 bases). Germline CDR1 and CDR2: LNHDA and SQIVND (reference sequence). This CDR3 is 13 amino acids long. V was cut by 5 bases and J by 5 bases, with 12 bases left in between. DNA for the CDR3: TGTGCCAGTAGTCGCGGGGTGGGGGAGACCCAGTACTTC. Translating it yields CASSRGVGETQYF.

The CDR3 nucleotides are TGTGCCAGCAGCACGCGGGGGGGCTATGGCTACACCTTC. Translating gives CASSTRGGYGYTF. The chain joins TRBV27 to TRBJ1-2, with a tentative D call TRBD1 (5 bases). Germline CDR1 and CDR2: MNHEY and SMNVEV (reference sequence). The CDR3 has 13 amino acids. Between the trimmed V and J ends, which lost 6 bases and 4 bases, there was a span of 12 bases.

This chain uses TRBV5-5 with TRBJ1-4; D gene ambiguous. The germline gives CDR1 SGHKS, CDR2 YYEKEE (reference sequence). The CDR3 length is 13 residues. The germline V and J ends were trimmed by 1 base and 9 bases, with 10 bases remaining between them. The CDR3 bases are TGTGCCAGCAGCTTGTTGGTGGCTCAAAAACTGTTTTTT. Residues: CASSLLVAQKLFF.

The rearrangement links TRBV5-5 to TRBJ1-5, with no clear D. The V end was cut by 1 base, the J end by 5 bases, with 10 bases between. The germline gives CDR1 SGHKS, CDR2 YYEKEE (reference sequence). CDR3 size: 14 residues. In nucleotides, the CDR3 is TGTGCCAGCAGCTTGTTCGCAGGTGATCAGCCCCAGCATTTT. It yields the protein CASSLFAGDQPQHF.

The CDR3 nucleotides are TGTGCCAGCAGTTTGGGCGGGAGTACAGATACGCAGTATTTT. Its protein product is CASSLGGSTDTQYF. The chain couples TRBV27 to TRBJ2-3; 7 bases line up with TRBD2. CDR1 is MNHEY and CDR2 is SMNVEV in the germline V gene (reference sequence). J gave up 3 bases and V 3 bases, and 3 bases lay outside the gene matches. The CDR3 loop spans 14 amino acids.

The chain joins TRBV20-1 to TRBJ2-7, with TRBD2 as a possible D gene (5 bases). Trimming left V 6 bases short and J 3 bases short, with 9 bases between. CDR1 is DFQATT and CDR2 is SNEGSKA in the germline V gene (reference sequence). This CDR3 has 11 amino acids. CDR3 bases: TGCAGTGCCTCTGACTACTACGAGCAGTACTTC. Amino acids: CSASDYYEQYF.

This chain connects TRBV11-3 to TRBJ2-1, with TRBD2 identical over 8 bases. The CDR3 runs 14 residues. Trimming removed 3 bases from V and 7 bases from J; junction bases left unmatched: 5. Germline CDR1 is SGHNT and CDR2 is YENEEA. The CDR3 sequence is CASSFGRASNEQFF. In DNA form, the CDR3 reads TGTGCCAGCAGCTTCGGGAGGGCCTCGAATGAGCAGTTCTTC.

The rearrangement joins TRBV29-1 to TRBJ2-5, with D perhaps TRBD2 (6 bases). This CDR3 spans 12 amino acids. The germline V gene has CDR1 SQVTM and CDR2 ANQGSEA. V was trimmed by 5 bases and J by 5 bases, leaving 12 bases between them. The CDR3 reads CSVREGRETQYF. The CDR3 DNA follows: TGCAGCGTTCGAGAAGGGAGGGAGACCCAGTACTTC.

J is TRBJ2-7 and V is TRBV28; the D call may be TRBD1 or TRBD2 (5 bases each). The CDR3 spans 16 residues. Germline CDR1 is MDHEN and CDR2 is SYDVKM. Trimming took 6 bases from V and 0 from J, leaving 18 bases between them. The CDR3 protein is CASSPLGQGDSYEQYF. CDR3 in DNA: TGTGCCAGCAGCCCATTGGGGCAGGGAGACTCCTACGAGCAGTACTTC.

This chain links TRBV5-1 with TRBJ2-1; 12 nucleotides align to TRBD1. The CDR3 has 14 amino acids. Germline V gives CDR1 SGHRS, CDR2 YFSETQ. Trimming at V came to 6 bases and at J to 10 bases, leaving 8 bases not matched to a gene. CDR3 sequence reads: CASNSGTGGREQFF. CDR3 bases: TGCGCCAGCAACTCAGGGACAGGGGGCAGAGAGCAGTTCTTC.

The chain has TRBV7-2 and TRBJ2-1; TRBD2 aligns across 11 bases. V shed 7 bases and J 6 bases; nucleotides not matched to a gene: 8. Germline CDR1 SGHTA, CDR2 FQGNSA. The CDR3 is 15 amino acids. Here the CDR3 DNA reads TGTGCCAGCACCCTTGTAGCGGGAGGGAGCAATGAGCAGTTCTTC. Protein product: CASTLVAGGSNEQFF.

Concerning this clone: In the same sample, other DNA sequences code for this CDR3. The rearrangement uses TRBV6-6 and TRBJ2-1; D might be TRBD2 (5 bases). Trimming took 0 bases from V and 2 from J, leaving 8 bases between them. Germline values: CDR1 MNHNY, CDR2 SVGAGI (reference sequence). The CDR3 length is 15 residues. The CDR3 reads CASSYSSGTYNEQFF. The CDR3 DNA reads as TGTGCCAGCAGTTACTCCAGCGGTACCTACAATGAGCAGTTCTTC.

The CDR3 coding sequence is TGTGCCTGGAGTGGAGGAGGAACCGACAATGAGCAGTTCTTC. Translating it yields CAWSGGGTDNEQFF. This rearrangement joins TRBV30 to TRBJ2-1; TRBD2 might be the D (5 bases). The CDR3 loop spans 14 amino acids. CDR1 is GTSNPN, CDR2 SVGIG, per germline (reference sequence). V was clipped by 1 base and J by 5 bases, with 12 bases between them.